The 4 T cell receptor beta chains below come from one sample, sequenced in a study of cytomegalovirus exposure and HLA in healthy donors. PCR was performed using 60 Vbeta and 13 Jbeta primers. Generated by immunoSEQ multiplex PCR, the TCRdb table keeps only in-frame clones and is missing some. The repertoire has hundreds of thousands of clones, 75% to 85% of them found once; the top ten carry 2.5% to 3%. Source material: PBMCs. Receptor source: a woman aged 55-69 years in good health and CMV-seropositive.

This clone was counted once. This CDR3 reads CASSDWTGGGTEAFF. The CDR3, as DNA: TGCGCCAGCAGCGATTGGACAGGGGGCGGAACTGAAGCTTTCTTT. The chain employs TRBV5-1 and TRBJ1-1; 11 bases are a match to TRBD1. V shed 4 bases and J 5 bases; nucleotides not matched to a gene: 7. From germline, CDR1 is SGHRS and CDR2 YFSETQ. The CDR3 totals 15 residues. Using reference TRBV5-1 and TRBJ1-1 for the parts outside the CDR3, the full variable domain is KAGVTQTPRYLIKTRGQQVTLSCSPISGHRSVSWYQQTPGQGLQFLFEYFSETQRNKGNFPGRFSGRQFSNSRSEMNVSTLELGDSALYLCASSDWTGGGTEAFFGQGTRLTVV.

The CDR3 DNA sequence: TGCGCCAGCAGCTTGACCCAGGGTAGCACAGATACGCAGTATTTT. Residues: CASSLTQGSTDTQYF. The chain employs TRBV5-1 and TRBJ2-3; the D gene is possibly TRBD1 (5 bases). The CDR3 runs to 15 residues. Trimming left V 1 base short and J 0 bases short, with 9 bases between. Germline-derived CDR1 and CDR2 are SGHRS and YFSETQ.

This rearrangement joins TRBV28 to TRBJ1-2; D is uncertain. The V end was cut by 4 bases, the J end by 8 bases, with 23 bases between. The CDR3 is made up of 16 amino acids. Germline lookup yields CDR1 MDHEN and CDR2 SYDVKM. In DNA form, the CDR3 reads TGTGCCAGCAGTTACCCCGTCCAGGCAACCCTTCTCGGCTACACCTTC. Translating gives CASSYPVQATLLGYTF.

The chain links TRBV5-1 to TRBJ2-3, with D perhaps matching TRBD2 (6 bases). CDR1 is SGHRS, CDR2 YFSETQ, per germline. Trimming left V 1 base short and J 2 bases short, with 11 bases between. The CDR3 is 15 amino acids. The DNA for the CDR3 is TGCGCCAGCAGCTTGAACGGGGGAAACACAGATACGCAGTATTTT. Translating gives CASSLNGGNTDTQYF.